The 4 T cell receptor beta chains given below trace back to one sample, sequenced in a study of shared clonotypes between healthy human individuals. The assay was immunoSEQ multiplex PCR, and TCRdb's table has in-frame clones only and misses some. The table has some 450,000 clones, roughly 80% seen once. Source material: PBMCs. The receptor source for this set is a middle-aged woman in good health. Some clones in this sample may be carry-over from other donors' samples.

The chain combines TRBV29-1 with TRBJ2-2; D is possibly TRBD1 (6 bases). The germline CDR1 and CDR2 sequences are SQVTM and ANQGSEA. This CDR3 has 14 residues. Between the trimmed V and J ends, which lost 1 base and 6 bases, there was a span of 12 bases. The DNA for the CDR3 is TGCAGCGTTGAAGCGGTTTGGGGGCCCGGGGAGCTGTTTTTT. Its protein is CSVEAVWGPGELFF.

V is TRBV27 and J is TRBJ1-2; no clear D gene. Trimming took 2 bases from V and 4 from J, leaving 8 bases between them. Germline CDR1 and CDR2: MNHEY and SMNVEV (reference sequence). This CDR3 spans 13 amino acids. CDR3: CASSLAAGYGYTF. CDR3 coding DNA: TGTGCCAGCAGTTTAGCCGCGGGCTATGGCTACACCTTC.

The chain is built from TRBV4-3 and TRBJ2-2; D unresolved. Germline V gene lookup returns CDR1 LGHNA and CDR2 YSLEER. The CDR3 has 13 residues. V was cut by 4 bases and J by 6 bases, with 9 bases left in between. The CDR3 sequence: CASSLDGPGELFF. The CDR3 nucleotides are TGCGCCAGCAGCCTTGACGGACCCGGGGAGCTGTTTTTT.

V is TRBV5-1 and J is TRBJ2-1; D remains ambiguous. The CDR3 runs 13 residues. V was pared by 0 bases and J by 5 bases, with 6 bases between. Per the germline V gene, CDR1 is SGHRS and CDR2 is YFSETQ. The CDR3 loop reads CASSLATNNEQFF. The CDR3 DNA is TGCGCCAGCAGCTTGGCTACGAACAATGAGCAGTTCTTC.